This is a list of T cell receptor beta chains from one sample in a study of OX40 agonist ivuxolimab in advanced cancers. Method: immunoSEQ multiplex PCR; TCRdb's copy keeps in-frame clones and lacks some. The sample carries around 68,000 clones, 90% to 95% recorded once. The sample in question was CD4+ or CD8+ T cells sorted from blood, obtained in a trial of the OX40 agonist ivuxolimab. These receptors all stem from an adult with an advanced solid tumor such as melanoma, head and neck, liver or kidney cancer. The CDR3 runs from the conserved cysteine through the conserved F or W. The D gene is left open where the match is weak. Rows give clone size only sometimes, using once, few, many, or a class for an expanded clone.

V gene	J gene	clone size	D gene	CDR3 protein	CDR3 DNA
TRBV7-9	TRBJ2-3	.	.	CASSLAGRGDTQYF	TGTGCCAGCAGCTTAGCGGGTAGGGGAGATACGCAGTATTTT
TRBV7-9	TRBJ2-7	.	TRBD2	CASSFSGRAPEQYF	TGTGCCAGCAGTTTTAGCGGGAGGGCCCCAGAGCAGTACTTC
TRBV28	TRBJ1-4	.	TRBD1	CASSPSETGEEKLFF	TGTGCCAGCAGTCCGTCGGAGACAGGGGAGGAAAAACTGTTTTTT
TRBV19	TRBJ1-2	few	.	CASSDSFYGYTF	TGTGCCAGTTCTGACAGTTTCTATGGCTACACCTTC
TRBV13	TRBJ2-7	.	.	CASLRTGSYEQYF	TGTGCCAGCTTACGGACGGGGAGCTACGAGCAGTACTTC
TRBV7-7	TRBJ2-3	.	.	CASSLGTIDTSTDTQYF	TGTGCTAGCAGCTTAGGAACCATAGACACTAGCACAGATACGCAGTATTTT
TRBV28	TRBJ1-2	.	.	CASSSLQGRTNYGYTF	TGTGCCAGCAGTTCCCTCCAGGGACGGACTAACTATGGCTACACCTTC
TRBV7-8	TRBJ1-5	.	.	CASSLADRTYSNQPQHF	TGTGCCAGCAGCTTAGCCGACAGAACTTATAGCAATCAGCCCCAGCATTTT
TRBV5-1	TRBJ2-2	.	.	CASSLGAPLQSSFGELFF	TGCGCCAGCAGCTTGGGTGCGCCCCTTCAGAGTAGTTTCGGGGAGCTGTTTTTT
TRBV28	TRBJ1-4	.	TRBD1	CASTRPGQNEKLFF	TGTGCCAGCACCCGACCGGGACAGAATGAAAAACTGTTTTTT
TRBV5-4	TRBJ2-7	.	.	CASSLKFGSYEQYF	TGTGCCAGCAGCTTGAAATTCGGATCCTACGAGCAGTACTTC
TRBV7-2	TRBJ2-3	.	.	CASSPRRQAHTDTQYF	TGTGCCAGCTCTCCCCGGAGGCAGGCCCATACGGATACGCAGTATTTT
TRBV19	TRBJ2-6	.	TRBD2	CASSAWGLAGLSGANVLTF	TGTGCCAGTAGTGCCTGGGGACTAGCGGGACTTTCTGGGGCCAACGTCCTGACTTTC
TRBV7-2	TRBJ2-4	.	.	CASSLDVVRKNIQYF	TGTGCCAGCAGCTTGGACGTAGTCCGCAAAAACATTCAGTACTTC
TRBV10-3	TRBJ2-1	.	.	CAIRGASGGGYNEQFF	TGTGCCATCCGGGGGGCTAGCGGAGGGGGCTACAATGAGCAGTTCTTC
TRBV19	TRBJ2-2	.	.	CASSTPPLTGELFF	TGTGCCAGTAGTACCCCCCCCCTCACCGGGGAGCTGTTTTTT